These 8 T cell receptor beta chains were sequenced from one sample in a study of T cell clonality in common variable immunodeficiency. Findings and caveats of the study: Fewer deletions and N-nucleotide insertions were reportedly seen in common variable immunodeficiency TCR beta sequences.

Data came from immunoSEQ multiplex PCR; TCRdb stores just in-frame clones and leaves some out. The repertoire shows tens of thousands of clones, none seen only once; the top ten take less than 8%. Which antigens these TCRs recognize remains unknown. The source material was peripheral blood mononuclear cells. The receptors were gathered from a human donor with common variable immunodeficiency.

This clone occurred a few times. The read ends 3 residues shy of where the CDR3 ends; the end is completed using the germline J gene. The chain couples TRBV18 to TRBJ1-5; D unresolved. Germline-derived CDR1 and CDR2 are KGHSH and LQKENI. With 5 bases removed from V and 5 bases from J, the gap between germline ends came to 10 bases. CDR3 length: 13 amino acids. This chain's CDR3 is CASSLGGDQPQHF. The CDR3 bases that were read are TGTGCCAGCTCATTGGGCGGGGATCAGCCC.

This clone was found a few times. This CDR3 is CASSLRGSQDIQYF. The covered CDR3 bases are TGTGCCAGCAGCTTAAGAGGTAGTCAGGACATT. This chain links TRBV7-3 with TRBJ2-4; D is unclear. Read coverage stops 3 residues before the CDR3 terminus; the germline J gene supplies the remainder. Germline CDR1 and CDR2: SGHTA and FQGTGA. This CDR3 has 14 amino acids. V was cut by 1 base and J by 8 bases, with 12 bases left in between.

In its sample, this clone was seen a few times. The CDR3 loop reads CASSPGPTGWSNYGYTF. The part of the CDR3 DNA that was read is TGTGCCAGTAGTCCCGGCCCGACAGGTTGGTCCAACTATGGC. The rearrangement links TRBV19 to TRBJ1-2, with D possibly TRBD1 on 6 matching bases. Coverage ceases 3 residues before the CDR3 finishes, and the germline J gene fills in the end. V shed 5 bases and J shed 2 bases, with 21 bases lying between them. CDR1 and CDR2 (germline): LNHDA, SQIVND (reference sequence). The CDR3 spans 17 residues.

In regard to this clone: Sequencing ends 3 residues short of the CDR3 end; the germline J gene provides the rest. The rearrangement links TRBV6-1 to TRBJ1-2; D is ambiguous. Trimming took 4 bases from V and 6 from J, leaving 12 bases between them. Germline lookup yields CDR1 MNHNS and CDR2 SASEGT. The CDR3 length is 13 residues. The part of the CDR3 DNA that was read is TGTGCCAGCAGTGCAACAGCGGCTGATGGC. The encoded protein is CASSATAADG. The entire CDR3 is CASSATAADGYTF.

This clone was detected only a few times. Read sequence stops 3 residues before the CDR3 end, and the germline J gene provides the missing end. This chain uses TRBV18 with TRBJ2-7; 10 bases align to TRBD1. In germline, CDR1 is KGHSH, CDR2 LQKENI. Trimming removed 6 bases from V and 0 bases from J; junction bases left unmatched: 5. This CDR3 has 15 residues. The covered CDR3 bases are TGTGCCAGCTCCCTCGGGACAGGGGCCTCCTACGAG. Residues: CASSLGTGASYE. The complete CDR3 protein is CASSLGTGASYEQYF. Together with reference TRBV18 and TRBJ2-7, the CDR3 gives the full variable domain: NAGVMQNPRHLVRRRGQEARLRCSPMKGHSHVYWYRQLPEEGLKFMVYLQKENIIDESGMPKERFSAEFPKEGPSILRIQQVVRGDSAAYFCASSLGTGASYEQYFGPGTRLTVT.

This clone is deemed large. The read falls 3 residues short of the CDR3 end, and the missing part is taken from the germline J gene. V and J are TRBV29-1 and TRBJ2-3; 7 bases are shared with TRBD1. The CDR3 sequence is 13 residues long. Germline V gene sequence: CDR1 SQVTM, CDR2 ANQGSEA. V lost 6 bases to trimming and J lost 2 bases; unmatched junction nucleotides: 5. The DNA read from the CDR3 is TGCAGCGTCGGGACAGAGTACACAGATACG. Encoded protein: CSVGTEYTDT. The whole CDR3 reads CSVGTEYTDTQYF.

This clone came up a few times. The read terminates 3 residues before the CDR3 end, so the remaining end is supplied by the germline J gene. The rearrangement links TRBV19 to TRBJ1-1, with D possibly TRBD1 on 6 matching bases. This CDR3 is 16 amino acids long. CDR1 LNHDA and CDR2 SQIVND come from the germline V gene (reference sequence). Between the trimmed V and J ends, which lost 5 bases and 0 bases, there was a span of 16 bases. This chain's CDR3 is CASSSSTGWLNTEAFF. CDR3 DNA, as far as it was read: TGTGCCAGTAGTTCATCAACAGGGTGGCTGAACACTGAA.

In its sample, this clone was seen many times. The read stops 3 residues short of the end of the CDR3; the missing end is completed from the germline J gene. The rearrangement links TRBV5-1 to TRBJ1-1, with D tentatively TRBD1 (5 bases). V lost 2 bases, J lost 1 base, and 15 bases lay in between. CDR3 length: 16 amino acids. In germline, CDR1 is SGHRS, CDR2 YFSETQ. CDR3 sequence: CASSFGHTQSNTEAFF. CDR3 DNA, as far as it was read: TGCGCCAGCAGCTTCGGACACACACAGTCGAACACTGAA.